Given below is one TCR beta chain in context. This entry comes from a study of blood T cell repertoires in COVID-19. In the study overall: Sites in the United States, Italy and Spain provided acute and convalescent COVID-19 samples.

The authors' processing: The assay estimated nucleated cells by amplifying reference gene primers. Sequencing was performed with immunoSEQ multiplex PCR; in TCRdb, only in-frame clones are kept and a portion is missing. D and trimming come from the DNA, and the V and J calls and clone size come from that table. The sample records approximately 110,000 clones, 85% to 90% being singletons. The CDR3 extends over 15 amino acids. The V gene's germline CDR1 is SGDLS and CDR2 YYNGEE. V was pared by 2 bases and J by 0 bases, with 11 bases between. One Seattle source followed patients from active infection through their disease course.

The receptor was derived from an older woman with COVID-19, enrolled during active disease. The J gene is TRBJ1-1, the V gene TRBV9; D gene uncertain. Sequenced: peripheral blood. The CDR3 region has the DNA TGTGCCAGCAGCGTTTCCCCCGACATGAACACTGAAGCTTTCTTT. This translates into CASSVSPDMNTEAFF.